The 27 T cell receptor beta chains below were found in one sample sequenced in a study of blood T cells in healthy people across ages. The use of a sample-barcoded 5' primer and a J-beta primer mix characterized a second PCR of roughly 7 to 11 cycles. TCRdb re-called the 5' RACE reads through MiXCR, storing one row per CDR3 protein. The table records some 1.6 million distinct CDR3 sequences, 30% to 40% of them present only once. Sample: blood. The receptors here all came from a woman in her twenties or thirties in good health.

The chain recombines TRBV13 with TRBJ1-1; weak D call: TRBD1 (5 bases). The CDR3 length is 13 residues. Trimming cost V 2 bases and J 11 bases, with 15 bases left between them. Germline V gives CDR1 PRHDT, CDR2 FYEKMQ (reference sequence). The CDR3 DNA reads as TGTGCCAGCAGCTTAAGAGGGGAAGAGTATGCTTTCTTT. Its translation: CASSLRGEEYAFF.

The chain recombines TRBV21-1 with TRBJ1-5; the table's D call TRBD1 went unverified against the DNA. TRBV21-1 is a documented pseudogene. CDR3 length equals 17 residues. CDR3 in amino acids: CASSKVRGRRGNQPQHF. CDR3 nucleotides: TGTGCCAGCAGCAAAGTGAGGGGCCGCCGGGGCAATCAGCCCCAGCATTTT.

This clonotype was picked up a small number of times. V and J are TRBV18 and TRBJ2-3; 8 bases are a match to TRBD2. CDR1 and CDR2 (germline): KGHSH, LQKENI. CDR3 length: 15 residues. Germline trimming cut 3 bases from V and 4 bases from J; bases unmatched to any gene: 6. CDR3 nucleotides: TGTGCCAGCTCACCGGGGACTAGGGACGCAGATACGCAGTATTTT. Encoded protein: CASSPGTRDADTQYF.

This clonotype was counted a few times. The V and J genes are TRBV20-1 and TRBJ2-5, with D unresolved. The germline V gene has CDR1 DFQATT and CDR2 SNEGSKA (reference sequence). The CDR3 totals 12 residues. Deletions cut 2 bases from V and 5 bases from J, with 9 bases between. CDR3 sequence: CSARRLGETQYF. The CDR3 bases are TGCAGTGCTAGACGGTTGGGGGAGACCCAGTACTTC.

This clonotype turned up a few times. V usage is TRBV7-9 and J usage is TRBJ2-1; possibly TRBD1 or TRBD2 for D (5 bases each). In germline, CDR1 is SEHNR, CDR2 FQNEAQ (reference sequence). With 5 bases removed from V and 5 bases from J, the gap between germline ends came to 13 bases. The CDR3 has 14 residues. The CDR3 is CASSTGTSDNEQFF. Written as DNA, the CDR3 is TGTGCCAGCAGCACCGGGACGTCAGACAATGAGCAGTTCTTC.

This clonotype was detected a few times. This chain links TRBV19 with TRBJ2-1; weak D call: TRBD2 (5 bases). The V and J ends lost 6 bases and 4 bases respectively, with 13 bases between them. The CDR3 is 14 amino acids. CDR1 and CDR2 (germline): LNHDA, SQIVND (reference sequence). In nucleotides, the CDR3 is TGTGCCAGTAGCGGTTCCTGGAGGTACAATGAGCAGTTCTTC. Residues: CASSGSWRYNEQFF.

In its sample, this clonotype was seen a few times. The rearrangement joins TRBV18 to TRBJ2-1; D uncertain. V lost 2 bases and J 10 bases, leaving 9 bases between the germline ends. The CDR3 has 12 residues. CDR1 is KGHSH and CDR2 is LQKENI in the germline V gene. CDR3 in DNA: TGTGCCAGCTCACCAGTCTGGACCGAGCAGTTCTTC. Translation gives CASSPVWTEQFF.

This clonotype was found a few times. CDR3: CASSYSGGLTEAFF. The CDR3, as DNA: TGTGCCAGCAGTTACTCAGGGGGCCTCACTGAAGCTTTCTTT. This chain links TRBV6-5 with TRBJ1-1; 7 nucleotides match TRBD1. V trimming: 0 bases; J trimming: 4 bases; junction bases outside the gene matches: 2. CDR1 is MNHEY, CDR2 SVGAGI, per germline. The CDR3 runs 14 residues.

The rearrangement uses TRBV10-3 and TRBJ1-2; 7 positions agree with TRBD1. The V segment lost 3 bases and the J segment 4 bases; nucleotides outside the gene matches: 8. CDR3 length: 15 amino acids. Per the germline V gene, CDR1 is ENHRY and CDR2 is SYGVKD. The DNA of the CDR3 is TGTGCCATCAGTGAAGGCTCTGGACAGGTCTATGGCTACACCTTC. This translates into CAISEGSGQVYGYTF.

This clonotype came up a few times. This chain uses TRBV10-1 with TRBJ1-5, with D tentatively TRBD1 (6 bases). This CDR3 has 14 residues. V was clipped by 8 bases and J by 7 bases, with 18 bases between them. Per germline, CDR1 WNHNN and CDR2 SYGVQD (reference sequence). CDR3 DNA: TGCGCCAGCGGGGGGGCGACGGTCGAGCAGCCCCAGCATTTT. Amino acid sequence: CASGGATVEQPQHF.

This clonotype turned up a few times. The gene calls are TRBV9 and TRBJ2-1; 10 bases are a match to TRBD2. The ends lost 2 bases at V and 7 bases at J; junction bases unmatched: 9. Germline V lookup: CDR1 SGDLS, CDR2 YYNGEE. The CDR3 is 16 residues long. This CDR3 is CASSVTQREGLNEQFF. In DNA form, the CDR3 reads TGTGCCAGCAGCGTGACTCAGCGGGAGGGCCTGAATGAGCAGTTCTTC. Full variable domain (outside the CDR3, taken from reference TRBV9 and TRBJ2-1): DSGVTQTPKHLITATGQRVTLRCSPRSGDLSVYWYQQSLDQGLQFLIQYYNGEERAKGNILERFSAQQFPDLHSELNLSSLELGDSALYFCASSVTQREGLNEQFFGPGTRLTVL.

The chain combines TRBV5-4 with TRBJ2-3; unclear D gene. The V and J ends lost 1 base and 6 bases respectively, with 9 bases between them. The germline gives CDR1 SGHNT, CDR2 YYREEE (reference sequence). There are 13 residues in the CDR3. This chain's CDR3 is CASSLTVQDTQYF. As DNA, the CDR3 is TGTGCCAGCAGCTTGACCGTCCAGGATACGCAGTATTTT.

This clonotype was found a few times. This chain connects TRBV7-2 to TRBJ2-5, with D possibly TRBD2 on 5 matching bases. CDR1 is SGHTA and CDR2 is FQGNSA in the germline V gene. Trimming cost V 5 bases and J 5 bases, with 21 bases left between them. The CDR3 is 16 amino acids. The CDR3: CASSPGYLRETETQYF. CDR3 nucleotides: TGTGCCAGCAGCCCGGGTTATTTAAGGGAGACGGAGACCCAGTACTTC.

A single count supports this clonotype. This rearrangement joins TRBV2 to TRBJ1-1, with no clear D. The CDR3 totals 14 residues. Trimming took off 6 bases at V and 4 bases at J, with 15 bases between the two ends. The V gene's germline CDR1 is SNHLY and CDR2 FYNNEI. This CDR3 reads CASRAGYLGTEAFF. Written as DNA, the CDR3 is TGTGCCAGCAGGGCAGGTTACTTGGGCACTGAAGCTTTCTTT.

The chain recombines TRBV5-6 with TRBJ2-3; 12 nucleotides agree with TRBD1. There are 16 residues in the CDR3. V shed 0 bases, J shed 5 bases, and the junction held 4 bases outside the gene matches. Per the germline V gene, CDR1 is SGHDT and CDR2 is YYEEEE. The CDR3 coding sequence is TGTGCCAGCAGCTTGGCGGGACAGGGGGCCGGAGATACGCAGTATTTT. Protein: CASSLAGQGAGDTQYF.

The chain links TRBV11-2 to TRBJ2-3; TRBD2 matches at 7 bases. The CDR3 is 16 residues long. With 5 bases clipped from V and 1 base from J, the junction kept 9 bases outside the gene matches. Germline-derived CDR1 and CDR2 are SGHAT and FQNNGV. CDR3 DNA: TGTGCCAGCAGCCTCCGTTGGGGGGGGGGCACAGATACGCAGTATTTT. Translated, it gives CASSLRWGGGTDTQYF.

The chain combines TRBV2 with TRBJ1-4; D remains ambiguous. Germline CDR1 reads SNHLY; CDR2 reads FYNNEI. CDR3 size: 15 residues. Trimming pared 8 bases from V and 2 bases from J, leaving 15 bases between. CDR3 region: CASRAGFRTNEKLFF. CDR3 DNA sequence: TGTGCCAGCCGCGCAGGTTTTAGGACTAATGAAAAACTGTTTTTT.

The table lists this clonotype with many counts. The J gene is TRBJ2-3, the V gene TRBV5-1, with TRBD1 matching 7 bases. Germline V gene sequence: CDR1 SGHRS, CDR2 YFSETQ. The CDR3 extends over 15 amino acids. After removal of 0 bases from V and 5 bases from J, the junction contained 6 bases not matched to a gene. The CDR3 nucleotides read TGCGCCAGCAGCTTGGAAGGGGGCGCGATAGATACGCAGTATTTT. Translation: CASSLEGGAIDTQYF.

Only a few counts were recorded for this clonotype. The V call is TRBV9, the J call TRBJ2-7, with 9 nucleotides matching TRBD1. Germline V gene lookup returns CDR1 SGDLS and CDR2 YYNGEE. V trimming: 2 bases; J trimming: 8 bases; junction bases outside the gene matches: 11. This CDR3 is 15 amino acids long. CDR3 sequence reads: CASSVETGGLEKQYF. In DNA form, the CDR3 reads TGTGCCAGCAGCGTGGAGACAGGGGGTTTGGAGAAGCAGTACTTC.

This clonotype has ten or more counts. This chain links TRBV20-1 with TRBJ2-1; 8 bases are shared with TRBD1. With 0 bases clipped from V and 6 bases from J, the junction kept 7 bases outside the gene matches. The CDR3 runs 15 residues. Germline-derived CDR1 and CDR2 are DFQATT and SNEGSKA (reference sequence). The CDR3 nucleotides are TGCAGTGCTAGAGAACAGGGGGTTACTGGCAATGAGCAGTTCTTC. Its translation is CSAREQGVTGNEQFF.

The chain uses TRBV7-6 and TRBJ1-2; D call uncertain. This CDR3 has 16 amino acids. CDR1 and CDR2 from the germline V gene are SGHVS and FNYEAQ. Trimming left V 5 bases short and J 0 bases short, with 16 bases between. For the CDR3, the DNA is TGTGCCAGCAGCGCCCCTGAGCAGGTCGCTAACTATGGCTACACCTTC. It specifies CASSAPEQVANYGYTF.

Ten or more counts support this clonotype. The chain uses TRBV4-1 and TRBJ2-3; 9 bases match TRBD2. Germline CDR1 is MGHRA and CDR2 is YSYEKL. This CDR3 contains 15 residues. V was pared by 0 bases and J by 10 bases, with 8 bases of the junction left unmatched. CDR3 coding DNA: TGCGCCAGCAGCCAAGATCAGGGACTAGCCCCTCCGCAGTATTTT. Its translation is CASSQDQGLAPPQYF.

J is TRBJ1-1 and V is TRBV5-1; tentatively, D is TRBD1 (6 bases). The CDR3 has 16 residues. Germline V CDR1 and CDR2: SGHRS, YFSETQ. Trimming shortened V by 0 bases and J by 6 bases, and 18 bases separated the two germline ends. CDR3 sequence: CASSLVPSDRLAEAFF. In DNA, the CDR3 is TGCGCCAGCAGCTTGGTTCCCTCCGACAGGCTCGCTGAAGCTTTCTTT.

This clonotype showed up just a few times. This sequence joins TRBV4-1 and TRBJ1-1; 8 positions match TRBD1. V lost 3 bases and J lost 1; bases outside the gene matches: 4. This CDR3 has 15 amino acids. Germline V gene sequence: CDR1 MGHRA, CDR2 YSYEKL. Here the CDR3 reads CASSQVQGGNTEAFF. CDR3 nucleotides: TGCGCCAGCAGCCAGGTACAGGGGGGGAACACTGAAGCTTTCTTT.

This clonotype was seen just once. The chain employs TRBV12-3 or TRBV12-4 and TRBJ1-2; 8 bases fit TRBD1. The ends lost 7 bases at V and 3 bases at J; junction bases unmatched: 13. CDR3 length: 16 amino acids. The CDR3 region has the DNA TGTGCCAGCACCCAAGACCCAGGGGGCCCTTACTATGGCTACACCTTC. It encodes CASTQDPGGPYYGYTF.

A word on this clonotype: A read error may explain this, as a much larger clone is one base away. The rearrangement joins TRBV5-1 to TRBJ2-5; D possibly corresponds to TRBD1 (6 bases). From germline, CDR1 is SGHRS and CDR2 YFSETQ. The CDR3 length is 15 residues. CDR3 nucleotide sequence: TGCGCCAGCAGCTTAACAAACAGGGAACAAGGGACCCAGTACTTC. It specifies CASSLTNREQGTQYF.

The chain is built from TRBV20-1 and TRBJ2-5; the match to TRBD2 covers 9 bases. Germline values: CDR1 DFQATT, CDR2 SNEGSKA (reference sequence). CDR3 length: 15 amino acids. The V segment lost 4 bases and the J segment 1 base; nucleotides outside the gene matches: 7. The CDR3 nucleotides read TGCAGTGCTACCCCATTAGCGGGGGTCCAAGAGACCCAGTACTTC. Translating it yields CSATPLAGVQETQYF.